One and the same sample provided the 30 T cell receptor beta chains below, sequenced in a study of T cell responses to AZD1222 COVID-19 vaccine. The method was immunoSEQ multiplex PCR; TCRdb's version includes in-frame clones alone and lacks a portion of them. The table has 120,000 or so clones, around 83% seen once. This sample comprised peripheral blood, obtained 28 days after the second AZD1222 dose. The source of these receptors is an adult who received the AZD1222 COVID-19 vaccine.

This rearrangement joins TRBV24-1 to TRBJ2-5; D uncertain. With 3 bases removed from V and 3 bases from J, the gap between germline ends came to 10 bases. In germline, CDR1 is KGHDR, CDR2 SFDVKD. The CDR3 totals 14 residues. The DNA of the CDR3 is TGTGCCACCAGTGATGATCCGGTAAAAGAGACCCAGTACTTC. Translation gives CATSDDPVKETQYF.

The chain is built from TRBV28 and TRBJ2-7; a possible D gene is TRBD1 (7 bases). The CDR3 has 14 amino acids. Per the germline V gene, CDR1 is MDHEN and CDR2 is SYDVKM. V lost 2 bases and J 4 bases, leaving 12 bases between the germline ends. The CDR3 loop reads CASSLKGAGYEQYF. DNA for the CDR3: TGTGCCAGCAGTTTAAAGGGGGCGGGGTACGAGCAGTACTTC.

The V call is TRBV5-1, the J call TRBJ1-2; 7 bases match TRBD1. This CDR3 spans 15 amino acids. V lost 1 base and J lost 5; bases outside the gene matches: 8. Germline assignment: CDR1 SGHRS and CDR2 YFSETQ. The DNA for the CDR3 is TGCGCCAGCAGCTTGTCCGCCGGGACAGAATATGGCTACACCTTC. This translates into CASSLSAGTEYGYTF.

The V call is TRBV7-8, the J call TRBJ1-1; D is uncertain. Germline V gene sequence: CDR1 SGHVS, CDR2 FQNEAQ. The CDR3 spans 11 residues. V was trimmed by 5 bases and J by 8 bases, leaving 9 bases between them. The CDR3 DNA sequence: TGTGCCAGCAGCCCATTCTTGGAAGCTTTCTTT. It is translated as CASSPFLEAFF.

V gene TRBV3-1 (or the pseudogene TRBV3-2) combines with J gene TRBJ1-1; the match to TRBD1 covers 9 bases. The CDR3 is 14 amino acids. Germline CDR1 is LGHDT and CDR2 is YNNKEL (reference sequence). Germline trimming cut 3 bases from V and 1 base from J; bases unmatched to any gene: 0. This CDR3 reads CASSQGQGNTEAFF. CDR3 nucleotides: TGTGCCAGCAGCCAGGGACAGGGGAACACTGAAGCTTTCTTT.

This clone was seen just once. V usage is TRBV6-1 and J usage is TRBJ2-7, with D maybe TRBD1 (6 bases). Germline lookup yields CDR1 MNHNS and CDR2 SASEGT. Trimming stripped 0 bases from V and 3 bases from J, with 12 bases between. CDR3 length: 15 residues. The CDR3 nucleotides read TGTGCCAGCAGTGAAGCTGTGGACAGAGGCTACGAGCAGTACTTC. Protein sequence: CASSEAVDRGYEQYF.

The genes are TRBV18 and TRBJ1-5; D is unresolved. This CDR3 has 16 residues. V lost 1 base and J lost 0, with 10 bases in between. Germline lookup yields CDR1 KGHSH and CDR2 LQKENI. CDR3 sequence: CASSPRTGNSNQPQHF. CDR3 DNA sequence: TGTGCCAGCTCACCACGGACGGGAAATAGCAATCAGCCCCAGCATTTT. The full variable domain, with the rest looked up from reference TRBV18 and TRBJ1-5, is NAGVMQNPRHLVRRRGQEARLRCSPMKGHSHVYWYRQLPEEGLKFMVYLQKENIIDESGMPKERFSAEFPKEGPSILRIQQVVRGDSAAYFCASSPRTGNSNQPQHFGDGTRLSIL.

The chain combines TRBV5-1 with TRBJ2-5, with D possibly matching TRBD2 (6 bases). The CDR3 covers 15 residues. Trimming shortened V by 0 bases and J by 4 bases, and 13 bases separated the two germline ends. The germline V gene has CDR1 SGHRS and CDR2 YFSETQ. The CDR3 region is CASSLAGTRIETQYF. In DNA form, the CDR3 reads TGCGCCAGCAGCTTGGCCGGGACTCGAATAGAGACCCAGTACTTC. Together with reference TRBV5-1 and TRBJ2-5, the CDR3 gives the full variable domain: KAGVTQTPRYLIKTRGQQVTLSCSPISGHRSVSWYQQTPGQGLQFLFEYFSETQRNKGNFPGRFSGRQFSNSRSEMNVSTLELGDSALYLCASSLAGTRIETQYFGPGTRLLVL.

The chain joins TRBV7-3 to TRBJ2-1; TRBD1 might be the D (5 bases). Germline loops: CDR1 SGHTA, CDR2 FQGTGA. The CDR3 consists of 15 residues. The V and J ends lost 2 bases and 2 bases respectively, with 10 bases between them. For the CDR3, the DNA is TGTGCCAGCAGCTTAGGAAGGGGCCCCTACAATGAGCAGTTCTTC. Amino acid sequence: CASSLGRGPYNEQFF.

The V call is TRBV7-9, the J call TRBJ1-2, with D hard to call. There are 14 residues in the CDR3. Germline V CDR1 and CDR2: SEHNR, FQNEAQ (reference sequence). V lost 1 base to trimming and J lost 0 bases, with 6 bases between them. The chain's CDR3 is CASSLGRSNYGYTF. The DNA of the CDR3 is TGTGCCAGCAGCTTAGGACGGTCTAACTATGGCTACACCTTC.

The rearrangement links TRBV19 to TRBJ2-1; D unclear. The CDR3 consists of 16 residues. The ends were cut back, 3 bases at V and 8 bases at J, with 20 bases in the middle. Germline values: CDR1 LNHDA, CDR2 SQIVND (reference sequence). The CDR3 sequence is CASSISWRALDHEQFF. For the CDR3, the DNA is TGTGCCAGTAGTATCTCCTGGCGCGCTCTGGACCATGAGCAGTTCTTC.

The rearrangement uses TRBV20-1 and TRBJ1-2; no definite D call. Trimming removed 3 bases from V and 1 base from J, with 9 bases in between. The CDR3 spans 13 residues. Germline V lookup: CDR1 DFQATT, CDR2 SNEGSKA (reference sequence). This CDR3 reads CSASNSFNYGYTF. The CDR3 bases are TGCAGTGCTAGTAACAGCTTTAACTATGGCTACACCTTC.

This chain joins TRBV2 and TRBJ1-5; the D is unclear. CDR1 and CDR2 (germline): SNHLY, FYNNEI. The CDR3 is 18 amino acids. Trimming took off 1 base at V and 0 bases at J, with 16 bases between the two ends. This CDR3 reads CASSEEMGKTSSNQPQHF. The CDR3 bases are TGTGCCAGCAGTGAAGAGATGGGAAAGACAAGTAGCAATCAGCCCCAGCATTTT.

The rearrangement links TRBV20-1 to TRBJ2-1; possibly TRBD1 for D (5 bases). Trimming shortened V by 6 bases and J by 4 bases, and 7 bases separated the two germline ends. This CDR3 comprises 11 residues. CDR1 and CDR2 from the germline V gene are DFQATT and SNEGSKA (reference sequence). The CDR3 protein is CSANRYNEQFF. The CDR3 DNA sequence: TGCAGTGCCAACAGGTACAATGAGCAGTTCTTC.

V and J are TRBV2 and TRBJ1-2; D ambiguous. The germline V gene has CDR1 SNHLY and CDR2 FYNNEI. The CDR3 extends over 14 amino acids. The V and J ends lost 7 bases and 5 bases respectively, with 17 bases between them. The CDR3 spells CASTPAGDIYGYTF. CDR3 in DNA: TGTGCCAGCACTCCCGCCGGCGACATATATGGCTACACCTTC.

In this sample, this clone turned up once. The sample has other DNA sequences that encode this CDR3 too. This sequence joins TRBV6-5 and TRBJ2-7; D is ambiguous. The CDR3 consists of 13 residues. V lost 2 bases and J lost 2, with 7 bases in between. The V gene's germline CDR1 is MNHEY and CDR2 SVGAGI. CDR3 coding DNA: TGTGCCAGCAGTTACGCGCCGACCTACGAGCAGTACTTC. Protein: CASSYAPTYEQYF.

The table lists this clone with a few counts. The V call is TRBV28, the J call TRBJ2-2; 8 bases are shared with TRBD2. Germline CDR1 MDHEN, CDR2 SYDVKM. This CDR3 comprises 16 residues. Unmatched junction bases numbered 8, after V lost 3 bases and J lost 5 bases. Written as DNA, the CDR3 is TGTGCCAGCAGTTTTCTGGGCGGGGGGTATACCGGGGAGCTGTTTTTT. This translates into CASSFLGGGYTGELFF. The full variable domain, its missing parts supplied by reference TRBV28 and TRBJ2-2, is DVKVTQSSRYLVKRTGEKVFLECVQDMDHENMFWYRQDPGLGLRLIYFSYDVKMKEKGDIPEGYSVSREKKERFSLILESASTNQTSMYLCASSFLGGGYTGELFFGEGSRLTVL.

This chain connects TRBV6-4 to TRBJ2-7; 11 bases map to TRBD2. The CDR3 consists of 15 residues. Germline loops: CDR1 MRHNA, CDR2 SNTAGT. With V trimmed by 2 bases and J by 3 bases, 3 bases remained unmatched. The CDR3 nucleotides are TGTGCCAGCAGTGACAGGGGACTAGCGGACTACGAGCAGTACTTC. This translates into CASSDRGLADYEQYF.

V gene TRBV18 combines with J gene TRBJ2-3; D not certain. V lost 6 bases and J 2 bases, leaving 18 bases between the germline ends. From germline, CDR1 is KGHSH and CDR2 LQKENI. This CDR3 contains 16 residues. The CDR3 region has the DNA TGTGCCAGCTCGACTTCCCCTGGACCCCACACAGATACGCAGTATTTT. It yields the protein CASSTSPGPHTDTQYF.

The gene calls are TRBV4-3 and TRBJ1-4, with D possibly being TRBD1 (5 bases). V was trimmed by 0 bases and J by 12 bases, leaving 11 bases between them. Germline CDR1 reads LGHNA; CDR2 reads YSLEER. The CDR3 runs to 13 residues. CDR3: CASSQDRGVQLFF. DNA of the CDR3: TGCGCCAGCAGCCAAGATCGGGGGGTGCAACTGTTTTTT.

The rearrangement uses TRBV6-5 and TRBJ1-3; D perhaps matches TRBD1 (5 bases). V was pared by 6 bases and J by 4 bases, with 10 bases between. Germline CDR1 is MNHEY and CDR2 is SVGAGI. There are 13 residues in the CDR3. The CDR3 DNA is TGTGCCAGCAGCCAGGGATCCGGAAACACCATATATTTT. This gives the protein CASSQGSGNTIYF.

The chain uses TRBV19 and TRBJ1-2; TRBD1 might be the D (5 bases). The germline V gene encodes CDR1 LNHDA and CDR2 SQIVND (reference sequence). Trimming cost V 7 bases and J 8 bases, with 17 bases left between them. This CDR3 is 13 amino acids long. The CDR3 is CASTIRDGLGYTF. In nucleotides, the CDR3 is TGTGCCAGTACCATCCGGGACGGTCTGGGCTACACCTTC. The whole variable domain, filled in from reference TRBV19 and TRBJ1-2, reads DGGITQSPKYLFRKEGQNVTLSCEQNLNHDAMYWYRQDPGQGLRLIYYSQIVNDFQKGDIAEGYSVSREKKESFPLTVTSAQKNPTAFYLCASTIRDGLGYTFGSGTRLTVV.

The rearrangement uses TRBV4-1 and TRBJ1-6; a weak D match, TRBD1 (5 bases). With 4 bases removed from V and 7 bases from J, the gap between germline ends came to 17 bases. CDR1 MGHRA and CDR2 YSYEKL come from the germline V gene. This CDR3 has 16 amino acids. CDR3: CASSLVGQGQNSPLHF. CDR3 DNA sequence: TGCGCCAGCAGCCTCGTGGGGCAGGGTCAGAATTCACCCCTCCACTTT.

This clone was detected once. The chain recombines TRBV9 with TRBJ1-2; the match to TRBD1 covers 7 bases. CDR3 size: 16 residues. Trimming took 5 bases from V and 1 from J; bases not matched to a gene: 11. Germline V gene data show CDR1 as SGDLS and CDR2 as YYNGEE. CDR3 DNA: TGTGCCAGCAGTGTACGGGGGGGACAGAATAACTATGGCTACACCTTC. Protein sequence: CASSVRGGQNNYGYTF.

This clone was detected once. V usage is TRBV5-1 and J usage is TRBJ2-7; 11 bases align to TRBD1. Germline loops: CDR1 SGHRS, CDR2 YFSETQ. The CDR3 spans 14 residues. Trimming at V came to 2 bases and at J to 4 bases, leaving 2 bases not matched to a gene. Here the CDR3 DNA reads TGCGCCAGCAGCTTTGGGACAGGGGGATACGAGCAGTACTTC. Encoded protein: CASSFGTGGYEQYF. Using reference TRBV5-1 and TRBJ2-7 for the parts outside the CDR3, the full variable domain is KAGVTQTPRYLIKTRGQQVTLSCSPISGHRSVSWYQQTPGQGLQFLFEYFSETQRNKGNFPGRFSGRQFSNSRSEMNVSTLELGDSALYLCASSFGTGGYEQYFGPGTRLTVT.

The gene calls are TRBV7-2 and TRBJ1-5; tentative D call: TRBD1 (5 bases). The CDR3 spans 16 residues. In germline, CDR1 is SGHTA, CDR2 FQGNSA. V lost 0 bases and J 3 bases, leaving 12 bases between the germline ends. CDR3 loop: CASSLAGVGFNQPQHF. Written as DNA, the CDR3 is TGTGCCAGCAGCTTAGCAGGGGTTGGTTTCAATCAGCCCCAGCATTTT.

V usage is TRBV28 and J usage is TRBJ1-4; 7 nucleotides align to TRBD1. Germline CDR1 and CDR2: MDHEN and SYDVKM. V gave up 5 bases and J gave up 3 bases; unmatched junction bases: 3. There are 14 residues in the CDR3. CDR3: CASSPGGPNEKLFF. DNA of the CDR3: TGTGCCAGCAGTCCAGGGGGTCCTAATGAAAAACTGTTTTTT.

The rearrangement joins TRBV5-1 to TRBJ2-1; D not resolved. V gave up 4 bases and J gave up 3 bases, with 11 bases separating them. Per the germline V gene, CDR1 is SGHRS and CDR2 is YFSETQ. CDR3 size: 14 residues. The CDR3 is CASSPGRNYNEQFF. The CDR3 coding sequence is TGCGCCAGCAGCCCGGGTAGGAACTACAATGAGCAGTTCTTC.

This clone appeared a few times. CDR3 sequence reads: CASSLTGGKYNSPLHF. Written as DNA, the CDR3 is TGCGCCAGCAGCTTGACAGGGGGGAAATATAATTCACCCCTCCACTTT. V is TRBV5-1 and J is TRBJ1-6; 8 bases match TRBD1. The CDR3 consists of 16 residues. The J segment lost 4 bases and the V segment lost 1 base, leaving 4 bases of the junction unmatched. Germline values: CDR1 SGHRS, CDR2 YFSETQ.

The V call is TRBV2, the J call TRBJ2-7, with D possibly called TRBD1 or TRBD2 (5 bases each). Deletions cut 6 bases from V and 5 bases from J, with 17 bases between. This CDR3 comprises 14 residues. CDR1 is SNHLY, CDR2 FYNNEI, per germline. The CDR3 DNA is TGTGCCAGCAGATTGATGGGGGATGGCGACGAGCAGTACTTC. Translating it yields CASRLMGDGDEQYF.